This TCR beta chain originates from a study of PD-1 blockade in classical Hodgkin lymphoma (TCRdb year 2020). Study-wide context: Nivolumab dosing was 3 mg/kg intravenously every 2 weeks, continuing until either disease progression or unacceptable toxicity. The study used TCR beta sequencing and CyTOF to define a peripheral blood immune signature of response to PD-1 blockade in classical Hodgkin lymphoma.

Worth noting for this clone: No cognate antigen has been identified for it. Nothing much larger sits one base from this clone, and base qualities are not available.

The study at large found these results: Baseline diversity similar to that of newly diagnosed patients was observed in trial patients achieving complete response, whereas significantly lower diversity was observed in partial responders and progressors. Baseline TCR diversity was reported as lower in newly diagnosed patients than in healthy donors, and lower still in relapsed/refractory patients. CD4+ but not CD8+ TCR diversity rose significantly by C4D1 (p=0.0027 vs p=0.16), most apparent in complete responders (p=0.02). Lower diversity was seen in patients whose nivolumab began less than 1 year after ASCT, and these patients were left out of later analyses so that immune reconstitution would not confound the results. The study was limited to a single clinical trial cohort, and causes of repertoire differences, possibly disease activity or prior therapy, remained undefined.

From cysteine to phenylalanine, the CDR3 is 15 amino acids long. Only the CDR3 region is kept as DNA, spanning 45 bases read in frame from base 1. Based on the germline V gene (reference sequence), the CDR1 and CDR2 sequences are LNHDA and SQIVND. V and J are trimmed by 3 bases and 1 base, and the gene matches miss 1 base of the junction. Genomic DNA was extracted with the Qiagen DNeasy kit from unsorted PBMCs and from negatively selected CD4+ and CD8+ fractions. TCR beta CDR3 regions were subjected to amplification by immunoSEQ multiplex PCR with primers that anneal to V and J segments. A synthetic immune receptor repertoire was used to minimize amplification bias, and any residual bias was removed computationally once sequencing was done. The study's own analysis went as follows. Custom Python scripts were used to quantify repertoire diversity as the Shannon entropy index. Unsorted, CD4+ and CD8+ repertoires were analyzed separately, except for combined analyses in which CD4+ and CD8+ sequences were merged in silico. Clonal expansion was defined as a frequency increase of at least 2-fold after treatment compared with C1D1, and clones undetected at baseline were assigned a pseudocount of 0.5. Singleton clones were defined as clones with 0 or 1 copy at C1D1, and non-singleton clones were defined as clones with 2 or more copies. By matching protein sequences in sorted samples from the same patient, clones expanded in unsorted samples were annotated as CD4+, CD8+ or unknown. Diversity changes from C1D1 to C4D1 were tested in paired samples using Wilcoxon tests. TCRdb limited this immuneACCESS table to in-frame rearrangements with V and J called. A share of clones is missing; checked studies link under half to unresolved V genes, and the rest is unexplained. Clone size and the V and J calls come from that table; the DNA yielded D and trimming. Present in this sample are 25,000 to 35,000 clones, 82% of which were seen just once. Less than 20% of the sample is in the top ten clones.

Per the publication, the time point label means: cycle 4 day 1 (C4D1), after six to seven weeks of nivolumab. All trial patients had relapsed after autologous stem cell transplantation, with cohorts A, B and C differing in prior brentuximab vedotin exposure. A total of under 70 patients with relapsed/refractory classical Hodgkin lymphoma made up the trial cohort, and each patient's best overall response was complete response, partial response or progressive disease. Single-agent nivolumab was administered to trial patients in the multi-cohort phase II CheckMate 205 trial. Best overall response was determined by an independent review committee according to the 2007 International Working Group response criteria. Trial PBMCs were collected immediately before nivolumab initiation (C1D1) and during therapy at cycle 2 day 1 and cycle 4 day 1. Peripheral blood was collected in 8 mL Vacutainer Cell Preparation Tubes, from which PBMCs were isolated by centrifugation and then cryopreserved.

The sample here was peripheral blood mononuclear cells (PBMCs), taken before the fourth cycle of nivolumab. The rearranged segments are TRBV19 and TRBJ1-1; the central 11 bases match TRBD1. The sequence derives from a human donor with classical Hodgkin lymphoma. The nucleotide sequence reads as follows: TGTGCCAGTAGTATGGGGACAGGGGGGAACACTGAAGCTTTCTTT. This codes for CASSMGTGGNTEAFF.